This is a list of T cell receptor beta chains from one sample in a study of CD8 T cells in Susac syndrome. TCRdb redid the calling of the immunoSEQ multiplex PCR reads with MiXCR, one entry per CDR3 protein. The data show 200,000 to 300,000 distinct CDR3 sequences, with 90% to 97% seen just once and 0.08% to 0.11% held by the top ten. Sequenced material: CD4+ T cells from PBMCs. The source is a human donor with Susac syndrome. Each CDR3 is given with its conserved first and last residue. A D gene is named only where the DNA matches it firmly. Only part of the rows carry a size: once, few, many, or a class if the clone is expanded.

cdr3_length,v_call,j_call,d_call,clone_size,cdr3_nt,cdr3_aa
14,TRBV19,TRBJ1-2,TRBD1,few,TGTGCCAGTAGTCTCCAGGGGGATAACTATGGCTACACCTTC,CASSLQGDNYGYTF
13,TRBV29-1,TRBJ1-2,-,-,TGCAGCGTTGACGTGGGACGGCTTATTGGCTACACCTTC,CSVDVGRLIGYTF
13,TRBV30,TRBJ1-1,-,-,TGTGCCTGGAGTAAGCAGGGATGGACTGAAGCTTTCTTT,CAWSKQGWTEAFF
13,TRBV29-1,TRBJ1-2,TRBD1,once,TGCAGCGTTGTCAGGGGGCCAGGGTATGGCTACACCTTC,CSVVRGPGYGYTF
15,TRBV28,TRBJ2-5,-,-,TGTGCCAGCAGTTTGGCTGGGGGTTCTGCAAAGACCCAGTACTTC,CASSLAGGSAKTQYF
15,TRBV7-9,TRBJ2-2,TRBD2,-,TGTGCCAGCAGCTTAAGCGGGAGGATCACCGGGGAGCTGTTTTTT,CASSLSGRITGELFF
14,TRBV24-1,TRBJ2-5,-,-,TGTGCCACCAGTGCCAACTTAAACGAAGAGACCCAGTACTTC,CATSANLNEETQYF
13,TRBV28,TRBJ2-7,-,-,TGTGCCAGCAGTTTACTTAGACGCTACGAGCAGTACTTC,CASSLLRRYEQYF
16,TRBV7-3,TRBJ2-7,TRBD2,-,TGTGCCAGCAGCTTAGAACTCGGGACTAGCGGGAGTAAGCAGTACTTC,CASSLELGTSGSKQYF
17,TRBV18,TRBJ2-5,-,-,TGTGCCAGCTCACCACAACGGGACAGCTCGTTGAGGGGGGTCCAGTACTTC,CASSPQRDSSLRGVQYF
14,TRBV28,TRBJ2-5,TRBD2,-,TGTGCCAGCAGTCTAAGTAGTAGCGGGGAGACCCAGTACTTC,CASSLSSSGETQYF
15,TRBV7-9,TRBJ2-3,TRBD1,-,TGTGCCAGCAGCTCAAACAGGGGGCGATATGGTACGCAGTATTTT,CASSSNRGRYGTQYF
15,TRBV4-1,TRBJ1-5,TRBD1,-,TGCGCCAGCAGCCAAGATAGCGGAACAGGGGGCCGCCAGCATTTT,CASSQDSGTGGRQHF